This note documents a single T cell receptor beta chain sequence. The data are from a study of control samples from healthy donors and cancer patients. V was clipped by 2 bases and J by 0 bases, with 7 bases between them. This CDR3 is 14 amino acids long. From germline, CDR1 is SGHRS and CDR2 YFSETQ. The assay was immunoSEQ multiplex PCR, and TCRdb's table has in-frame clones only and misses some. The table lists some 100,000 clones, approximately 81% of them singletons. Sequenced: blood. The chain joins TRBV5-1 to TRBJ2-3, with D possibly matching TRBD1 (6 bases). The sequence was collected from a woman under 40 in good health. This CDR3 reads CASSFQGSTDTQYF. DNA for the CDR3: TGCGCCAGCAGCTTCCAGGGGAGCACAGATACGCAGTATTTT.